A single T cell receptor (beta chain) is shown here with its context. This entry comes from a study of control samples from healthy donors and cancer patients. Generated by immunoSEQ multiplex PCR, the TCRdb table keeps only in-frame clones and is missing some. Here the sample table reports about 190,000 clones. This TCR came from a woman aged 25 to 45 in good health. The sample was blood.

The CDR3 reads CASFVGFQETQYF. The CDR3 nucleotides read TGTGCCAGCTTTGTTGGGTTCCAAGAGACCCAGTACTTC. This sequence joins TRBV7-8 and TRBJ2-5; D not certain. V dropped 8 bases and J dropped 1 base, with 11 bases sitting between them. CDR1 SGHVS and CDR2 FQNEAQ come from the germline V gene. This CDR3 spans 13 amino acids.